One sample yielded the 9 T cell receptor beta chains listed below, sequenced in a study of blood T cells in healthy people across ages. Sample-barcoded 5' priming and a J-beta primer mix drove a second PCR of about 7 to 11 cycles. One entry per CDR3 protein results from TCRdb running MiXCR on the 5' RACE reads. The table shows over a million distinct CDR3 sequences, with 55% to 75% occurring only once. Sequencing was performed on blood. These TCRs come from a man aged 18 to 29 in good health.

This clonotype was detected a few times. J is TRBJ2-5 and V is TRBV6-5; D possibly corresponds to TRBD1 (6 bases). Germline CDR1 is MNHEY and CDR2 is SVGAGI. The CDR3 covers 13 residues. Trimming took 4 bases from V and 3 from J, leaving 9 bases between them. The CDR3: CASSSWTEETQYF. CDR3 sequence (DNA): TGTGCCAGCAGTTCTTGGACAGAAGAGACCCAGTACTTC.

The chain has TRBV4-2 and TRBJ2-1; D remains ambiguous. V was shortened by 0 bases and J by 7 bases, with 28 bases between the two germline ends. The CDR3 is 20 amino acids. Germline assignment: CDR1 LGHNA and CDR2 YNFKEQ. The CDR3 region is CASSQDQRKKDPTSWNEQFF. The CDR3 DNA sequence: TGTGCCAGCAGCCAAGATCAAAGGAAGAAGGACCCCACTTCGTGGAATGAGCAGTTCTTC.

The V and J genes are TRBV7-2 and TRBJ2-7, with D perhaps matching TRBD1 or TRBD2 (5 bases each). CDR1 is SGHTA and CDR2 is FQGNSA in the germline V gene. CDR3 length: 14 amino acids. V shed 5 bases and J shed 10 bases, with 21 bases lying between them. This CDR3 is CASSEISRDPIQYF. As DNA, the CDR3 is TGTGCCAGCAGCGAAATTAGCCGGGACCCTATTCAGTACTTC.

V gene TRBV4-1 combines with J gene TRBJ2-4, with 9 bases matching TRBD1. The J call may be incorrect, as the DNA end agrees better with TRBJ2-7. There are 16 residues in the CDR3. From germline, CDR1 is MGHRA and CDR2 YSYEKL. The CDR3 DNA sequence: TGCGCCAGCAGCCACATTACCGGGACAGGGATTTACGAGCAGTACTTC. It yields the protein CASSHITGTGIYEQYF.

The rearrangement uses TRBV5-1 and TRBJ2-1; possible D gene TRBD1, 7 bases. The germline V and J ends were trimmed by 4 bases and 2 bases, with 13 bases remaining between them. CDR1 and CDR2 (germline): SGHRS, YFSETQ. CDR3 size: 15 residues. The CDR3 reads CASSEARGAYNEQFF. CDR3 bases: TGCGCCAGCAGCGAGGCCAGGGGGGCCTACAATGAGCAGTTCTTC.

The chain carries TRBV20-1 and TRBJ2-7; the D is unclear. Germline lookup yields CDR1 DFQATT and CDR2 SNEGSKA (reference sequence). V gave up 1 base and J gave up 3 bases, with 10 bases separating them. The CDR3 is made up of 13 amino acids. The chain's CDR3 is CSARALPFYEQYF. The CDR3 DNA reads TGCAGTGCTAGAGCACTCCCCTTCTACGAGCAGTACTTC.

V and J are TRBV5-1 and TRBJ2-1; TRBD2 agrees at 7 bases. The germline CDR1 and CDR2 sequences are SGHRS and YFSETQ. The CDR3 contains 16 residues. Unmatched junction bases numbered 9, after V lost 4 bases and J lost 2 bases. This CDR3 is CASSTLTSTPYNEQFF. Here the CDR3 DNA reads TGCGCCAGCAGCACCCTGACTAGCACCCCCTACAATGAGCAGTTCTTC.

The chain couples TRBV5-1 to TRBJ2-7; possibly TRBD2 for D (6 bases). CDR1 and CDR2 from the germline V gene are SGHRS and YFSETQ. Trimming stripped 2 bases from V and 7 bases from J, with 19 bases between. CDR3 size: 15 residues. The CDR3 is CASSFGQLPAGEQYF. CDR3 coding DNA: TGCGCCAGCAGCTTTGGACAACTGCCCGCGGGGGAGCAGTACTTC.

Written as DNA, the CDR3 is TGTGCCAGCAGCCCAATCAGGGCAGACAACTATGGCTACACCTTC. Translating it yields CASSPIRADNYGYTF. The chain recombines TRBV25-1 with TRBJ1-2; TRBD1 might be the D (5 bases). Germline V gene lookup returns CDR1 MGHDK and CDR2 SYGVNS. V gave up 6 bases and J gave up 2 bases, with 16 bases separating them. This CDR3 is 15 amino acids long.